Below are 12 T cell receptor beta chains sequenced from a single sample in a study of Graves' ophthalmopathy and Graves' hyperthyroidism (dated 2018 in TCRdb). The reads were generated on an Illumina HiSeq 2000. For repertoire sequencing, the TCR beta CDR3 regions were amplified from RNA transcripts. HTBI primers and the Qiagen OneStep RT-PCR kit were used in a first-round RT-PCR, which was followed by a second-round multiplex PCR, size selection and purification. Starting from the raw public reads, TCRdb applied fastp trimming at Q25, assembled clones with MiXCR and retained in-frame beta chains. Records with the same CDR3 protein are collapsed into one entry carrying the most frequent genes and DNA. Within this sample are a few hundred thousand distinct CDR3 sequences, with roughly 15% of them counted one time only. The ten largest clones add up to 5.5% to 7% of the sample. The source material was peripheral blood. Source of these receptors: a woman under 30 with stable Graves' hyperthyroidism. Donor details come from another sample of the same person, matched by shared clones.

This clonotype appeared many times. The V gene is TRBV2, the J gene TRBJ2-2; 11 nucleotides match TRBD1. The CDR3 sequence is 15 residues long. Losses at the gene ends were 8 bases for V and 5 bases for J; bases not matched to a gene: 7. The germline V gene encodes CDR1 SNHLY and CDR2 FYNNEI. CDR3 amino acids: CASGPGTGGTGELFF. CDR3 nucleotides: TGTGCCAGCGGACCCGGGACAGGGGGAACCGGGGAGCTGTTTTTT. Variable domain in full (rest from reference TRBV2 and TRBJ2-2): EPEVTQTPSHQVTQMGQEVILRCVPISNHLYFYWYRQILGQKVEFLVSFYNNEISEKSEIFDDQFSVERPDGSNFTLKIRSTKLEDSAMYFCASGPGTGGTGELFFGEGSRLTVL.

The chain links TRBV5-5 to TRBJ1-1, with a possible D match to TRBD1 (5 bases). Germline-derived CDR1 and CDR2 are SGHKS and YYEKEE (reference sequence). The CDR3 extends over 14 amino acids. The V end lost 6 bases, the J end lost 1 base, and 13 bases lay between the germline ends. CDR3 nucleotides: TGTGCCAGCAAGTCTCGTAGGGGGAACACTGAAGCTTTCTTT. It translates to CASKSRRGNTEAFF. The complete variable domain, with remaining parts taken from reference TRBV5-5 and TRBJ1-1, reads DAGVTQSPTHLIKTRGQQVTLRCSPISGHKSVSWYQQVLGQGPQFIFQYYEKEERGRGNFPDRFSARQFPNYSSELNVNALLLGDSALYLCASKSRRGNTEAFFGQGTRLTVV.

This clonotype was observed many times. This chain's CDR3 is CSASGGGEQYF. The CDR3, as DNA: TGCAGTGCTAGTGGAGGGGGCGAGCAGTACTTC. This chain joins TRBV20-1 and TRBJ2-7, with D perhaps being TRBD1 or TRBD2 (6 bases each). CDR3 length: 11 residues. Germline values: CDR1 DFQATT, CDR2 SNEGSKA (reference sequence). The V end was cut by 3 bases, the J end by 6 bases, with 9 bases between.

As regards this clonotype: Possible read error: a much larger clone is one base away. The rearrangement links TRBV12-3 or TRBV12-4 to TRBJ1-6; no clear D. The CDR3 is 13 residues long. The CDR3 bases are TGTGCCAGCAGTCTCCTCGTAGATTCACACCTCCACTTT. Translating it yields CASSLLVDSHLHF.

This clonotype was seen repeatedly, ten times or more. The genes are TRBV6-2 or TRBV6-3 and TRBJ1-6, with D perhaps TRBD1 (5 bases). Germline CDR1 is MNHEY and CDR2 is SVGEGT. With 6 bases removed from V and 3 bases from J, the gap between germline ends came to 12 bases. The CDR3 loop spans 15 amino acids. The CDR3 sequence: CASRLDNLYNSPLHF. The CDR3 nucleotides are TGTGCCAGCAGGCTGGACAACCTCTATAATTCACCCCTCCACTTT.

This clonotype has at least ten counts. This rearrangement joins TRBV12-3 or TRBV12-4 to TRBJ1-3; TRBD1 agrees at 7 bases. V trimming: 4 bases; J trimming: 0 bases; junction bases outside the gene matches: 6. The CDR3 is made up of 16 amino acids. This chain's CDR3 is CASSSRQGSSGNTIYF. DNA for the CDR3: TGTGCCAGCAGTTCCCGACAGGGCAGCTCTGGAAACACCATATATTTT.

This clonotype was recorded many times. The rearrangement uses TRBV11-3 and TRBJ1-1; TRBD1 might be the D (5 bases). There are 17 residues in the CDR3. The germline gives CDR1 SGHNT, CDR2 YENEEA. Trimming took off 2 bases at V and 0 bases at J, with 16 bases between the two ends. CDR3 sequence: CASSLSGLGRMNTEAFF. The CDR3 nucleotides read TGTGCCAGCAGCTTAAGTGGGCTGGGACGCATGAACACTGAAGCTTTCTTT.

The sample holds many counts of this clonotype. The chain joins TRBV5-1 to TRBJ2-7, with 7 positions matching TRBD2. The ends lost 6 bases at V and 6 bases at J; junction bases unmatched: 15. CDR3 size: 15 residues. From germline, CDR1 is SGHRS and CDR2 YFSETQ. The CDR3 spells CASTLPGGEGGEQYF. The CDR3 region has the DNA TGCGCCAGCACCCTTCCAGGCGGGGAGGGAGGCGAGCAGTACTTC.

This clonotype was detected ten times or more. This rearrangement joins TRBV6-1 to TRBJ2-5; D remains unclear. Germline V lookup: CDR1 MNHNS, CDR2 SASEGT. Trimming left V 6 bases short and J 1 base short, with 12 bases between. The CDR3 contains 14 residues. The CDR3 sequence is CASSLGPSQETQYF. The CDR3 DNA follows: TGTGCCAGCAGCCTTGGACCCTCCCAAGAGACCCAGTACTTC.

This clonotype was recorded many times. This rearrangement joins TRBV19 to TRBJ1-5; TRBD1 is a possible D gene (5 bases). V was shortened by 1 base and J by 7 bases, with 14 bases between the two germline ends. The CDR3 is made up of 15 amino acids. In germline, CDR1 is LNHDA, CDR2 SQIVND (reference sequence). This CDR3 is CASSIVGGDMQPQHF. CDR3 sequence (DNA): TGTGCCAGTAGTATAGTCGGGGGGGATATGCAGCCCCAGCATTTT.

This clonotype occurred many times. The chain recombines TRBV12-3 or TRBV12-4 with TRBJ1-5; D remains unclear. Trimming left V 3 bases short and J 5 bases short, with 14 bases between. The CDR3 has 15 residues. CDR3 loop: CASSLDGFVYQPQHF. The CDR3 DNA sequence: TGTGCCAGCAGTTTGGACGGGTTCGTCTATCAGCCCCAGCATTTT.

Ten or more counts support this clonotype. The rearrangement joins TRBV19 to TRBJ1-1; D gene ambiguous. Trimming left V 3 bases short and J 1 base short, with 12 bases between. The length of the CDR3 is 15 residues. Germline V gives CDR1 LNHDA, CDR2 SQIVND (reference sequence). This CDR3 reads CASSIPGWPNTEAFF. Written as DNA, the CDR3 is TGTGCCAGTAGTATCCCCGGTTGGCCGAACACTGAAGCTTTCTTT.